This T cell receptor beta chain was sequenced in a study of cytomegalovirus exposure and HLA in healthy donors. The CDR3 spans 16 residues. Trimming removed 5 bases from V and 5 bases from J; junction bases left unmatched: 14. Germline V CDR1 and CDR2: MDHEN, SYDVKM. PCR employed 60 Vbeta and 13 Jbeta primers. Sequencing was performed with immunoSEQ multiplex PCR; in TCRdb, only in-frame clones are kept and a portion is missing. Of roughly 140,000 clones listed, around 79% were seen once; the top ten hold around 5.4%. This clonotype was sampled from a man aged 25 to 40 in good health and CMV-seropositive. The V and J genes are TRBV28 and TRBJ2-5; 7 positions agree with TRBD1. Sequencing was carried out using PBMCs. CDR3 loop: CASSRSTGTEGETQYF. CDR3 bases: TGTGCCAGCAGTCGATCGACAGGGACAGAGGGGGAGACCCAGTACTTC.